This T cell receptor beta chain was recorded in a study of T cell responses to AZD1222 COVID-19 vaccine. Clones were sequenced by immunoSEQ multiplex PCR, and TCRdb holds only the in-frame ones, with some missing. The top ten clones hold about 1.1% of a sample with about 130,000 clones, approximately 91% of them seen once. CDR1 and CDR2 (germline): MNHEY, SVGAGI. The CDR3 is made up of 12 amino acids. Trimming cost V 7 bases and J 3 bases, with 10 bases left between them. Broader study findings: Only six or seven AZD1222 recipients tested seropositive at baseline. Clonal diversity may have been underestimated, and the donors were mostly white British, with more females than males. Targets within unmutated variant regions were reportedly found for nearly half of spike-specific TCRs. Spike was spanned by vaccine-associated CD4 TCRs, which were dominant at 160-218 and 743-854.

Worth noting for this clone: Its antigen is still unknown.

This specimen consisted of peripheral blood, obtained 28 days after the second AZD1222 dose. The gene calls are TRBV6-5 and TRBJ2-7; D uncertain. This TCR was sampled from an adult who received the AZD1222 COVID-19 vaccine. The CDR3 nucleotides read TGTGCCAGCAACCTAGATTTCTACGAGCAGTACTTC. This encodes CASNLDFYEQYF.